This T cell receptor beta chain was profiled in a study of shared clonotypes between healthy human individuals. Using immunoSEQ multiplex PCR, the repertoire was profiled, and TCRdb retains in-frame clones only, with some absent. Of roughly 1,100,000 clones listed, approximately 72% are singletons. V was clipped by 5 bases and J by 4 bases, with 20 bases between them. The CDR3 is 16 residues long. CDR1 and CDR2 from the germline V gene are MNHEY and SMNVEV (reference sequence). Source material: memory CD4+ T cells sorted from blood. The subset here: CD45RA-negative fraction. The sequence came from a man younger than 35 in good health. V and J are TRBV27 and TRBJ1-2, with a weak D call TRBD1 (6 bases). The CDR3 nucleotides read TGTGCCAGCAGTCAGACGACGGGGGCTAGTAGCTATGGCTACACCTTC. Residues: CASSQTTGASSYGYTF.